This T cell receptor beta chain is drawn from a study of blood T cell repertoires in COVID-19. Source study methods: Amplification of reference gene primers was used by the study to estimate nucleated cell counts. Libraries were prepared by immunoSEQ multiplex PCR; TCRdb keeps only in-frame clonotypes and omits some of them. The DNA was the basis for D and trimming; V, J and clone size are from that table. The data contain fewer than 400,000 clones, more than 85% of them singletons. This clone has only a few counts. The CDR3 runs 15 residues. In germline, CDR1 is LGHNA, CDR2 YNFKEQ. The V end lost 5 bases, the J end lost 4 bases, and 18 bases lay between the germline ends.

The receptor comes from a woman in her 30s who had recovered from COVID-19. J is TRBJ2-7 and V is TRBV4-2; D might be TRBD2 (6 bases). Sequenced: PBMCs or T cells enriched from blood (not recorded which). CDR3 DNA: TGTGCCAGCAGCACCTCTTGGCGGGATCCGTACGAGCAGTACTTC. Translating gives CASSTSWRDPYEQYF.